Described below is a single TCR beta chain sequence and its context. Its specificity is not known. V shed 4 bases and J shed 5 bases, with 26 bases lying between them. CDR3 length: 18 residues. Per germline, CDR1 SGHAT and CDR2 FQNNGV. This specimen comes from a study of PD-L1 blockade in urothelial cancer. Across the whole study: Patients took up atezolizumab in 2014 at 1,200 mg intravenously every 3 weeks. Median blood clonality was around 0.086, with some 89,000 unique TCRs.

Study-wide points: Durable-benefit patients expanded tumor-associated blood clones more at 3 weeks.

Each PCR received spiked synthetic TCR analog templates. TCRdb's table, derived via immunoSEQ multiplex PCR, lists solely in-frame clones and lacks some. The sample has about 82,000 clones, about 80% seen once; the top ten hold over 7.5%. This clonotype originated in a man in his 70s with urothelial cancer. The chain joins TRBV11-2 to TRBJ2-5, with D possibly TRBD2 on 5 matching bases. The source was PBMCs, collected around atezolizumab (anti-PD-L1) treatment. The DNA for the CDR3 is TGTGCCAGCAGCTCGACACCAATAGGAGGTAGTGAAAGGGAGACCCAGTACTTC. Amino acid sequence: CASSSTPIGGSERETQYF.